This T cell receptor beta chain was obtained from a study of blood T cell repertoires in COVID-19. Some clones are missing from TCRdb's copy, which holds only in-frame ones; the method was immunoSEQ multiplex PCR. The sample contains 200,000 to 250,000 clones, 85% to 90% of which appear only once. Per germline, CDR1 ENHRY and CDR2 SYGVKD. The CDR3 totals 16 residues. V was shortened by 0 bases and J by 5 bases, with 11 bases between the two germline ends. This clone came up once. Material for sequencing was PBMCs or T cells enriched from blood (not recorded which). The V call is TRBV10-3, the J call TRBJ1-6; no clear D gene. The receptor was isolated from a man aged 25 to 40 who had been exposed to COVID-19. The DNA of the CDR3 is TGTGCCATCAGTGAGTCGGTCACACGGGATAATTCACCCCTCCACTTT. This sequence encodes CAISESVTRDNSPLHF.